This TCR beta chain was sequenced during a study of tissue T cells after allogeneic stem cell transplantation. Study at large: Of the grafts for graft-versus-host disease patients, several were unmodified and three CD34-selected. Overall study results and limits: Motif-based clustering found tissue-specific repertoire signatures shared across patients, though few clones were shared.

Adult allogeneic hematopoietic cell transplant recipients with steroid-refractory graft-versus-host disease were prospectively enrolled for research autopsy. Between the trimmed V and J ends, which lost 6 bases and 3 bases, there was a span of 9 bases. In germline, CDR1 is MDHEN, CDR2 SYDVKM. The CDR3 is 12 residues long. Concerning this clone itself: As yet, its antigen is unknown.

The repertoire was sequenced with immunoSEQ multiplex PCR; TCRdb's copy has only in-frame clones and lacks some. The sample yields approximately 2,200 clones, roughly 80% seen once. The specimen comprised ileal tissue, sampled at autopsy. The V call is TRBV28, the J call TRBJ2-7; D is ambiguous. The sequence came from a male patient between 40 and 69 years old with steroid-refractory graft-versus-host disease after an allogeneic stem cell transplant. Some T cells may originate from the graft donor. This CDR3 reads CASSLILYEQYF. The DNA for the CDR3 is TGTGCCAGCAGCCTTATTCTCTACGAGCAGTACTTC.